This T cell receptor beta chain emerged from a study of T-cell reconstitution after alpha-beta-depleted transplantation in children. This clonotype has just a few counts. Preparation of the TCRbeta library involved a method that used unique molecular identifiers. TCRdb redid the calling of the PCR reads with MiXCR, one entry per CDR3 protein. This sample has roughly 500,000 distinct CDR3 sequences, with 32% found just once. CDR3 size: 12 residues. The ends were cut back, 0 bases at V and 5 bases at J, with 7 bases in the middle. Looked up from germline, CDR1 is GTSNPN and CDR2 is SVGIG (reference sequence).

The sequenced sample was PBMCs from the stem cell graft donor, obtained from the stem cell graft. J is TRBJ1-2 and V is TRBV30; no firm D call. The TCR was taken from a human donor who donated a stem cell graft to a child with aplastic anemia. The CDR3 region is CAWSVARYGYTF. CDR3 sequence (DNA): TGTGCCTGGAGTGTCGCTCGGTATGGCTACACCTTC.